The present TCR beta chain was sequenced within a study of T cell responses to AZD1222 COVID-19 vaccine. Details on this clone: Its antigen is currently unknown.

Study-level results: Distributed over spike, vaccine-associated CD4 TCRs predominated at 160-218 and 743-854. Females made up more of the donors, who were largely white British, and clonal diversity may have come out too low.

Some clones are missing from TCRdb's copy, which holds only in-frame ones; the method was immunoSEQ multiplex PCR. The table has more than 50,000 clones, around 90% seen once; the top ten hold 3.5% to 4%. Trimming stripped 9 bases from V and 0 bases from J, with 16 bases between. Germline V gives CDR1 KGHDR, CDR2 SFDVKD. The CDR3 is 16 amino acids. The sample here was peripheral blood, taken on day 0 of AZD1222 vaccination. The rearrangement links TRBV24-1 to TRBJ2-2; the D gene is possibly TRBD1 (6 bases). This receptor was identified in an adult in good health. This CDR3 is CATATGPASNTGELFF. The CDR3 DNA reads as TGTGCCACCGCCACAGGGCCCGCCTCGAACACCGGGGAGCTGTTTTTT.